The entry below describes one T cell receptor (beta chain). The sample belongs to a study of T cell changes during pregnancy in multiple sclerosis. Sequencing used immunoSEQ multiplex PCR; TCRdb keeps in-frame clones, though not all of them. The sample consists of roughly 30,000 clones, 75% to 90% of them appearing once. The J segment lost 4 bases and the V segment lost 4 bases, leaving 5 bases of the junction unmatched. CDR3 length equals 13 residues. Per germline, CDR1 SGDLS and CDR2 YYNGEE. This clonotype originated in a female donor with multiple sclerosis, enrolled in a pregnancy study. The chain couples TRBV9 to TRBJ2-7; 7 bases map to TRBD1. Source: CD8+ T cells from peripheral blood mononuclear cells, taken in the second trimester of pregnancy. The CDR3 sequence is CASSPRQGYEQYF. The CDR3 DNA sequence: TGTGCCAGCAGCCCTCGACAGGGTTACGAGCAGTACTTC.